The subject of this entry is one T cell receptor beta chain. The data originate from a study of blood T cell repertoires in COVID-19. TCRdb's copy holds only in-frame clones and misses some; the assay was immunoSEQ multiplex PCR. Found here are about 280,000 clones, approximately 91% of them singletons; the top ten hold around 0.9%. The CDR3 is 22 residues long. J gave up 6 bases and V 5 bases, and 25 bases lay outside the gene matches. Looked up from germline, CDR1 is MNHEY and CDR2 is SMNVEV (reference sequence). This receptor was identified in a woman in her thirties who had recovered from COVID-19. Sequencing was performed on PBMCs or T cells enriched from blood (not recorded which). This sequence joins TRBV27 and TRBJ2-1; 13 positions agree with TRBD2. DNA for the CDR3: TGTGCCAGCAGTCCCAAAAAAACGGGACTAGCGGGGATCCCTTACATGCGCAATGAGCAGTTCTTC. This encodes CASSPKKTGLAGIPYMRNEQFF.